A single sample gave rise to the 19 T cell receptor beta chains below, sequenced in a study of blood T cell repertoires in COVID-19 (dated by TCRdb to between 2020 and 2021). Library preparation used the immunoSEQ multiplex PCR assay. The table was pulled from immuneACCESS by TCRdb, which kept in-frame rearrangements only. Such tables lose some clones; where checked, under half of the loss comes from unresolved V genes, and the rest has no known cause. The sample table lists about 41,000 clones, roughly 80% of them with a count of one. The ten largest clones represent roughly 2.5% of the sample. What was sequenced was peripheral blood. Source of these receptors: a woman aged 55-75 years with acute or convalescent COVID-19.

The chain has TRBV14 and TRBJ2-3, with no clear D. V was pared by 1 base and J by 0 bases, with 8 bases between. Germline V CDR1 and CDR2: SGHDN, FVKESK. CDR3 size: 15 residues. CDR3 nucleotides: TGTGCCAGCAGCCAAGGGAGAGGTAGCACAGATACGCAGTATTTT. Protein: CASSQGRGSTDTQYF.

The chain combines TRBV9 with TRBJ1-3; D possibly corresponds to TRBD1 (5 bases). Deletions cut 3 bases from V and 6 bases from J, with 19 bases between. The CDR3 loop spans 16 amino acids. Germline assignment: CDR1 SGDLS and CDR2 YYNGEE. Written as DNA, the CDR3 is TGTGCCAGCAGCGCCGGAGGGGATCGAGGAATAAACACCATATATTTT. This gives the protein CASSAGGDRGINTIYF.

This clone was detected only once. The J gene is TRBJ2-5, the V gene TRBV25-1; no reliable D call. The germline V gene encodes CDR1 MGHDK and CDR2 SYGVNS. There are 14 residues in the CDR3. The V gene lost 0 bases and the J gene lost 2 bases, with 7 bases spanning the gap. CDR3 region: CASSEYGLQETQYF. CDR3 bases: TGTGCCAGCAGTGAATATGGCTTACAAGAGACCCAGTACTTC.

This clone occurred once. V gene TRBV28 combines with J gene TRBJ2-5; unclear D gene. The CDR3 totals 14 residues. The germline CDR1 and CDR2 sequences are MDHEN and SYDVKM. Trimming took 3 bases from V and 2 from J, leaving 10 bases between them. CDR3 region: CASSLSRLQETQYF. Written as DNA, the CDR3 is TGTGCCAGCAGTTTGTCGCGGCTGCAAGAGACCCAGTACTTC.

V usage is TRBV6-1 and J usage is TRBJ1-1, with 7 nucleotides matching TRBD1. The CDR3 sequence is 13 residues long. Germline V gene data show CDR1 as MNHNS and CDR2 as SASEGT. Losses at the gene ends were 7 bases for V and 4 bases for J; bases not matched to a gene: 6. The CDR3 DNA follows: TGTGCCAGCAATGGGCAGGGGGTCACTGAAGCTTTCTTT. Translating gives CASNGQGVTEAFF.

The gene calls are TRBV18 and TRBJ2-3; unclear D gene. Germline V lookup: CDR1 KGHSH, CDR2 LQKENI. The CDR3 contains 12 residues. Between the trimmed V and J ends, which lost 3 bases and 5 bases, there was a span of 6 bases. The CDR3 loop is CASSPRGDTQYF. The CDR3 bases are TGTGCCAGCTCACCGAGAGGAGATACGCAGTATTTT.

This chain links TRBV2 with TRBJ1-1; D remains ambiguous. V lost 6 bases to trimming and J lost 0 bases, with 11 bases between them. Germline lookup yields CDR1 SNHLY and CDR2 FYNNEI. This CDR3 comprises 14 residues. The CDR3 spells CASRQREVNTEAFF. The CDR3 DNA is TGTGCCAGCAGACAGAGGGAAGTGAACACTGAAGCTTTCTTT. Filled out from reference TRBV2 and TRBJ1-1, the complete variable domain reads EPEVTQTPSHQVTQMGQEVILRCVPISNHLYFYWYRQILGQKVEFLVSFYNNEISEKSEIFDDQFSVERPDGSNFTLKIRSTKLEDSAMYFCASRQREVNTEAFFGQGTRLTVV.

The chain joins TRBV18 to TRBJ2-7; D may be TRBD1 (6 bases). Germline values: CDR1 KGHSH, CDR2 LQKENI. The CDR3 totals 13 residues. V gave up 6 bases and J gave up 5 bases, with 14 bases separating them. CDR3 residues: CASSTSGGDEQYF. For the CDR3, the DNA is TGTGCCAGCTCTACCAGTGGGGGCGACGAGCAGTACTTC.

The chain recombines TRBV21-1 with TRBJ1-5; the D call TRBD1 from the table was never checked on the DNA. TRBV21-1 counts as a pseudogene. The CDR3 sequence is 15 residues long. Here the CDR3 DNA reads TGTGCCAGCAGCACAGGGATATATAGCAATCAGCCCCAGCATTTT. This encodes CASSTGIYSNQPQHF.

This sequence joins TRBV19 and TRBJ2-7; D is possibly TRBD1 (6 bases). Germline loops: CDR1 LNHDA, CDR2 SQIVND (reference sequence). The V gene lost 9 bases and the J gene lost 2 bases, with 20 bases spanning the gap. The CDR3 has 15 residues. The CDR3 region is CASSEMWQGTYEQYF. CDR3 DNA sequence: TGTGCCAGCAGTGAAATGTGGCAGGGGACCTACGAGCAGTACTTC.

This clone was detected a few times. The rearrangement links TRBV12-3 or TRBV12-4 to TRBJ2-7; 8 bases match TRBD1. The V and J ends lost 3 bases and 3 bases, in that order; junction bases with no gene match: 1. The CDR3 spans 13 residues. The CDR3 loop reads CASSFGQGYEQYF. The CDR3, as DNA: TGTGCCAGCAGTTTTGGACAGGGCTACGAGCAGTACTTC.

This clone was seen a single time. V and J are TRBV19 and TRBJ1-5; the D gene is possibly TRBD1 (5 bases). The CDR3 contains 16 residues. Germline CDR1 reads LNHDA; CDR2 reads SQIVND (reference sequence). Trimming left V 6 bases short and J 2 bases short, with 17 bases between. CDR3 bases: TGTGCCAGTAGGACCACAGCGGGAGGGGGCAATCAGCCCCAGCATTTT. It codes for CASRTTAGGGNQPQHF. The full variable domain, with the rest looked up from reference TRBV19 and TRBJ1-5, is DGGITQSPKYLFRKEGQNVTLSCEQNLNHDAMYWYRQDPGQGLRLIYYSQIVNDFQKGDIAEGYSVSREKKESFPLTVTSAQKNPTAFYLCASRTTAGGGNQPQHFGDGTRLSIL.

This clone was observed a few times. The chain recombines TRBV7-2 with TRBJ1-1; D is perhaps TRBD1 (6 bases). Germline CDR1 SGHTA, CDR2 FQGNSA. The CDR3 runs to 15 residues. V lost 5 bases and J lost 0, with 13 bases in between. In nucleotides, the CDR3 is TGTGCCAGCAGCACCCGGGACAACATGAACACTGAAGCTTTCTTT. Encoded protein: CASSTRDNMNTEAFF.

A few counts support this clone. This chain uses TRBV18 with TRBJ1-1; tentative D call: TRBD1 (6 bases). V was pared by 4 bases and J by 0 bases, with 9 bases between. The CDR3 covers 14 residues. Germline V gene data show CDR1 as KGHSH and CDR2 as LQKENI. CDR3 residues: CASSLDSVNTEAFF. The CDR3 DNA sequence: TGTGCCAGCTCACTGGACAGTGTGAACACTGAAGCTTTCTTT.

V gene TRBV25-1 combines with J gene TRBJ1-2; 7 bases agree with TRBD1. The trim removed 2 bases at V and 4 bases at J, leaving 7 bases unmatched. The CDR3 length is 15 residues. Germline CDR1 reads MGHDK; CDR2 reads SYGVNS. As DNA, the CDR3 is TGTGCCAGCAGTGAAGTCGGCAGGGGGGTCTATGGCTACACCTTC. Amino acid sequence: CASSEVGRGVYGYTF.

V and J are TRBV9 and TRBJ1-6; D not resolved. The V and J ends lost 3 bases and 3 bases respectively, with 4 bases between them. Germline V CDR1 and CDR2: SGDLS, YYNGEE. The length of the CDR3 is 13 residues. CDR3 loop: CASSASYNSPLHF. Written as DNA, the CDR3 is TGTGCCAGCAGCGCCAGCTATAATTCACCCCTCCACTTT.

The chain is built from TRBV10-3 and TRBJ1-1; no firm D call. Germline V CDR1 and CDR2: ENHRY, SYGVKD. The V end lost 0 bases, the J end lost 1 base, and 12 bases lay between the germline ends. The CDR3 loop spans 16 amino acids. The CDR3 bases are TGTGCCATCAGTGAGTCGGGGAGAAGAAAGAACACTGAAGCTTTCTTT. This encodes CAISESGRRKNTEAFF.

The CDR3 region is CASSSAGGDYEQYF. CDR3 bases: TGTGCCAGCAGTTCCGCGGGGGGGGACTACGAGCAGTACTTC. The chain uses TRBV6-6 and TRBJ2-7, with TRBD2 matching over 9 bases. In germline, CDR1 is MNHNY, CDR2 SVGAGI (reference sequence). CDR3 length: 14 residues. Unmatched junction bases numbered 4, after V lost 4 bases and J lost 3 bases.

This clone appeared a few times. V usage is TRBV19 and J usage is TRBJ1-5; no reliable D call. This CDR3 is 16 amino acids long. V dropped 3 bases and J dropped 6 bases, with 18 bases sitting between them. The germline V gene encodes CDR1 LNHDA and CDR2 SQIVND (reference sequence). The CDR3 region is CASSIYLGGSGQPQHF. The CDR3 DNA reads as TGTGCCAGTAGTATTTATCTGGGAGGGAGTGGTCAGCCCCAGCATTTT.